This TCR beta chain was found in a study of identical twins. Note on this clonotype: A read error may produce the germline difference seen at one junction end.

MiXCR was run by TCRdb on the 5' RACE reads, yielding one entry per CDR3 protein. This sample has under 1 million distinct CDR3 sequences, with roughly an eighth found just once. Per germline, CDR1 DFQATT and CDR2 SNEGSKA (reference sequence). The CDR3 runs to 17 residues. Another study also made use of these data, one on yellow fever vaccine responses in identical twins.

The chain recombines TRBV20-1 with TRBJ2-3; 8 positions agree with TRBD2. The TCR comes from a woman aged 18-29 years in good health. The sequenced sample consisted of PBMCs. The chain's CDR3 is CCARDPLAGRSADTQYF. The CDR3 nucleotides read TGCTGTGCTAGAGATCCCTTAGCGGGACGGTCCGCAGATACGCAGTATTTT.